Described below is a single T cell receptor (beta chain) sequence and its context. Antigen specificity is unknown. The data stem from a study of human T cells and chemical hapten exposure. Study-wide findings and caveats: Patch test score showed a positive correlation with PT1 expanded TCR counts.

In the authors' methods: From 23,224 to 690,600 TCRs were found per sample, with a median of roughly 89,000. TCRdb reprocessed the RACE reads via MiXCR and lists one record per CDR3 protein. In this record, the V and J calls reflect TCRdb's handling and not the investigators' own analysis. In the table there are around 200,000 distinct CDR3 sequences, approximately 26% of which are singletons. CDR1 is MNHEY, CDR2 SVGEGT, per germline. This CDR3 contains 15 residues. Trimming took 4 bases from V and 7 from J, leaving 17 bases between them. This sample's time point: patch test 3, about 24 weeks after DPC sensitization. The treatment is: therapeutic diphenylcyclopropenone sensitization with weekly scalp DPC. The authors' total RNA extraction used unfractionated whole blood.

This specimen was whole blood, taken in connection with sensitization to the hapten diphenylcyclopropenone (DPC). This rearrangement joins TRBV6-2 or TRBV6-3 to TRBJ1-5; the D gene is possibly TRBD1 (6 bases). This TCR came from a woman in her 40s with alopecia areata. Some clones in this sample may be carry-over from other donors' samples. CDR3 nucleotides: TGTGCCAGCAGTTCCGGGGGGTCGACAGGACAGCCCCAGCATTTT. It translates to CASSSGGSTGQPQHF.